The 32 T cell receptor beta chains listed next were all sequenced from one sample in a study of cytomegalovirus exposure and HLA in healthy donors. PCR primers comprised 60 Vbeta and 13 Jbeta primers. Sequencing was performed with immunoSEQ multiplex PCR; in TCRdb, only in-frame clones are kept and a portion is missing. Found here are about 140,000 clones, approximately 84% of them singletons; the top ten hold more than 1.5%. The specimen sequenced was PBMCs. All receptors derive from a middle-aged woman in good health and CMV-seronegative.

V gene TRBV9 combines with J gene TRBJ2-5; D might be TRBD2 (6 bases). Germline V gene data show CDR1 as SGDLS and CDR2 as YYNGEE. Trimming stripped 4 bases from V and 5 bases from J, with 15 bases between. CDR3 length: 14 residues. The CDR3 loop is CASSPGLRAETQYF. The CDR3, as DNA: TGTGCCAGCAGCCCGGGACTGAGGGCGGAGACCCAGTACTTC.

A few counts support this clone. The rearrangement joins TRBV5-1 to TRBJ1-1; TRBD1 is a possible D gene (5 bases). With 1 base removed from V and 6 bases from J, the gap between germline ends came to 13 bases. Germline lookup yields CDR1 SGHRS and CDR2 YFSETQ. The CDR3 is made up of 14 amino acids. The CDR3 protein is CASSLKIQGAEAFF. The CDR3 nucleotides are TGCGCCAGCAGCTTGAAGATCCAGGGCGCTGAAGCTTTCTTT. Full variable domain (missing parts from reference TRBV5-1 and TRBJ1-1): KAGVTQTPRYLIKTRGQQVTLSCSPISGHRSVSWYQQTPGQGLQFLFEYFSETQRNKGNFPGRFSGRQFSNSRSEMNVSTLELGDSALYLCASSLKIQGAEAFFGQGTRLTVV.

This clone was detected only once. The chain couples TRBV9 to TRBJ2-3; D is perhaps TRBD2 (6 bases). The CDR3 has 13 amino acids. The V gene's germline CDR1 is SGDLS and CDR2 YYNGEE. V was shortened by 3 bases and J by 14 bases, with 19 bases between the two germline ends. CDR3 sequence (DNA): TGTGCCAGCAGCGGAGTTGACCCCCAGGGAGGGTATTTT. This sequence encodes CASSGVDPQGGYF.

This clone was observed a single time. The rearrangement joins TRBV19 to TRBJ2-5; TRBD1 matches at 7 bases. Germline trimming cut 5 bases from V and 2 bases from J; bases unmatched to any gene: 8. Germline CDR1 and CDR2: LNHDA and SQIVND (reference sequence). The CDR3 is made up of 15 amino acids. Written as DNA, the CDR3 is TGTGCCAGTAGTGCGAGACAGGGAACGCAAGAGACCCAGTACTTC. Translation gives CASSARQGTQETQYF.

This chain joins TRBV5-5 and TRBJ2-1; D uncertain. V lost 0 bases and J lost 7, with 8 bases in between. The CDR3 is 13 residues long. Germline V lookup: CDR1 SGHKS, CDR2 YYEKEE (reference sequence). CDR3 coding DNA: TGTGCCAGCAGCTTGGATCAACTAAATGAGCAGTTCTTC. Amino acids: CASSLDQLNEQFF.

This clone appeared a few times. The CDR3 reads CASSIENGLTSEQYF. For the CDR3, the DNA is TGTGCCAGTAGTATAGAAAACGGTCTTACGTCCGAGCAGTACTTC. The chain has TRBV19 and TRBJ2-7; D ambiguous. Germline CDR1 is LNHDA and CDR2 is SQIVND (reference sequence). V lost 0 bases, J lost 6 bases, and 15 bases lay in between. The CDR3 is 15 amino acids.

This chain uses TRBV28 with TRBJ1-5; D may be TRBD1 (6 bases). Germline values: CDR1 MDHEN, CDR2 SYDVKM. With 9 bases removed from V and 4 bases from J, the gap between germline ends came to 19 bases. This CDR3 comprises 15 residues. The CDR3 sequence is CASTSRGLVNQPQHF. Here the CDR3 DNA reads TGTGCCAGTACCAGCAGGGGTTTGGTAAATCAGCCCCAGCATTTT.

J is TRBJ1-2 and V is TRBV27; D is possibly TRBD1 (6 bases). The CDR3 covers 14 residues. V was clipped by 2 bases and J by 7 bases, with 14 bases between them. The germline gives CDR1 MNHEY, CDR2 SMNVEV (reference sequence). The CDR3 reads CASSLGRGEGGYTF. CDR3 sequence (DNA): TGTGCCAGCAGTTTAGGCAGGGGAGAGGGTGGCTACACCTTC.

The genes are TRBV7-9 and TRBJ2-5; TRBD1 matches at 7 bases. V lost 5 bases, J lost 2 bases, and 8 bases stayed unmatched. The CDR3 covers 15 residues. The germline CDR1 and CDR2 sequences are SEHNR and FQNEAQ (reference sequence). The DNA for the CDR3 is TGTGCCAGCAGCCTACCTAGGACAGGACAAGAGACCCAGTACTTC. It encodes CASSLPRTGQETQYF.

V gene TRBV4-2 combines with J gene TRBJ2-7; 13 bases align to TRBD2. The CDR3 length is 20 residues. Trimming cost V 1 base and J 0 bases; bases outside gene matches: 12. Per the germline V gene, CDR1 is LGHNA and CDR2 is YNFKEQ. The DNA of the CDR3 is TGTGCCAGCAGCCAAGGTGTTATTGGGACTAGCGGGAACTTCTCCTACGAGCAGTACTTC. This translates into CASSQGVIGTSGNFSYEQYF.

This chain's CDR3 is CASSLSGSLSYEQYF. The CDR3 nucleotides read TGTGCCAGCAGCCTTAGCGGGAGCCTCTCCTACGAGCAGTACTTC. The rearrangement joins TRBV14 to TRBJ2-7; 9 nucleotides match TRBD2. The germline gives CDR1 SGHDN, CDR2 FVKESK. The CDR3 is 15 amino acids. After removal of 4 bases from V and 0 bases from J, the junction contained 4 bases not matched to a gene.

The V and J genes are TRBV7-3 and TRBJ2-5; 7 bases fit TRBD1. The CDR3 sequence is 13 residues long. Losses at the gene ends were 8 bases for V and 7 bases for J; bases not matched to a gene: 10. Germline CDR1 reads SGHTA; CDR2 reads FQGTGA. CDR3 sequence reads: CASSGTVASTQYF. The CDR3 bases are TGTGCCAGCTCCGGGACAGTTGCATCGACCCAGTACTTC.

The J gene is TRBJ2-1, the V gene TRBV9, with TRBD2 matching over 8 bases. V trimming: 2 bases; J trimming: 4 bases; junction bases outside the gene matches: 5. Germline assignment: CDR1 SGDLS and CDR2 YYNGEE. This CDR3 contains 15 residues. This chain's CDR3 is CASSVNGRDYNEQFF. In DNA form, the CDR3 reads TGTGCCAGCAGCGTGAACGGGAGGGATTACAATGAGCAGTTCTTC.

The chain links TRBV7-6 to TRBJ2-7, with TRBD2 identical over 7 bases. The CDR3 has 16 amino acids. From germline, CDR1 is SGHVS and CDR2 FNYEAQ. V shed 1 base, J shed 5 bases, and the junction held 11 bases outside the gene matches. DNA of the CDR3: TGTGCCAGCAGCTTAGGCTGGCGGGGGAAGGCCAACGAGCAGTACTTC. Protein: CASSLGWRGKANEQYF.

The chain couples TRBV4-2 to TRBJ2-5; 12 nucleotides align to TRBD2. The J call may not be correct, given that the DNA end is closer to TRBJ2-7. The CDR3 consists of 15 residues. CDR1 and CDR2 from the germline V gene are LGHNA and YNFKEQ. CDR3 loop: CASSLGLAGTYEQYF. The CDR3 region has the DNA TGTGCCAGCAGCCTCGGACTAGCGGGAACCTACGAGCAGTACTTC.

The chain combines TRBV4-3 with TRBJ2-1; 13 bases fit TRBD2. Per germline, CDR1 LGHNA and CDR2 YSLEER. The CDR3 runs 14 residues. The V and J ends lost 6 bases and 8 bases, in that order; junction bases with no gene match: 4. In DNA form, the CDR3 reads TGCGCCAGCAGAGGACTAGCGGGAGACGATGAGCAGTTCTTC. This encodes CASRGLAGDDEQFF.

This clone was recorded only once. The chain links TRBV18 to TRBJ2-7; TRBD1 agrees at 11 bases. Looked up from germline, CDR1 is KGHSH and CDR2 is LQKENI. The CDR3 has 15 residues. The J segment lost 3 bases and the V segment lost 3 bases, leaving 4 bases of the junction unmatched. CDR3: CASSPTGQGDYEQYF. DNA of the CDR3: TGTGCCAGCTCACCCACGGGACAGGGGGACTACGAGCAGTACTTC.

The genes are TRBV4-1 and TRBJ1-3; D is perhaps TRBD1 (6 bases). Trimming took off 2 bases at V and 4 bases at J, with 12 bases between the two ends. The CDR3 is made up of 15 amino acids. CDR1 and CDR2 (germline): MGHRA, YSYEKL. The DNA of the CDR3 is TGCGCCAGCAGCCAAACCGGGACACCAGGAAACACCATATATTTT. It translates to CASSQTGTPGNTIYF.

This clone was seen only once. The chain is built from TRBV4-2 and TRBJ2-7; TRBD2 aligns across 7 bases. CDR3 size: 15 residues. V shed 1 base, J shed 2 bases, and the junction held 5 bases outside the gene matches. Per germline, CDR1 LGHNA and CDR2 YNFKEQ. Here the CDR3 reads CASSQGLAATYEQYF. DNA of the CDR3: TGTGCCAGCAGCCAAGGCCTAGCGGCTACCTACGAGCAGTACTTC.

This clone has more than one count but fewer than ten. This chain connects TRBV19 to TRBJ2-1, with 8 bases lining up with TRBD2. Losses at the gene ends were 2 bases for V and 3 bases for J; bases not matched to a gene: 3. This CDR3 comprises 15 residues. Germline V gene sequence: CDR1 LNHDA, CDR2 SQIVND (reference sequence). The CDR3 region is CASSILAGFYNEQFF. The CDR3 coding sequence is TGTGCCAGTAGTATACTAGCGGGTTTCTACAATGAGCAGTTCTTC.

V gene TRBV5-5 combines with J gene TRBJ2-5, with D possibly TRBD1 on 6 matching bases. Germline CDR1 and CDR2: SGHKS and YYEKEE (reference sequence). Trimming took 2 bases from V and 9 from J, leaving 17 bases between them. The CDR3 contains 14 residues. This CDR3 is CASSLQQGPASQYF. In DNA, the CDR3 is TGTGCCAGCAGCTTACAACAGGGTCCCGCGTCCCAGTACTTC.

The CDR3 nucleotides read TGTGCCAGCAGCTTGCGGGCCTACGAGCAGTACTTC. Its protein product is CASSLRAYEQYF. The rearrangement links TRBV5-6 to TRBJ2-7; D is uncertain. CDR3 length equals 12 residues. The germline V gene encodes CDR1 SGHDT and CDR2 YYEEEE. Trimming took off 1 base at V and 2 bases at J, with 4 bases between the two ends.

The chain employs TRBV11-3 and TRBJ1-1, with unresolved D. Germline values: CDR1 SGHNT, CDR2 YENEEA. Trimming left V 3 bases short and J 1 base short, with 9 bases between. The length of the CDR3 is 14 residues. CDR3: CASSLRGRNTEAFF. DNA of the CDR3: TGTGCCAGCAGCTTGAGAGGGAGGAACACTGAAGCTTTCTTT.

In this sample, this clone turned up once. This chain uses TRBV5-1 with TRBJ2-5, with D possibly matching TRBD2 (5 bases). With 2 bases removed from V and 1 base from J, the gap between germline ends came to 12 bases. Germline values: CDR1 SGHRS, CDR2 YFSETQ. The CDR3 runs to 15 residues. CDR3 in amino acids: CASSFQGSSQETQYF. The CDR3 nucleotides are TGCGCCAGCAGCTTCCAAGGGAGTTCCCAAGAGACCCAGTACTTC.

In this sample, this clone turned up a few times. The chain couples TRBV28 to TRBJ2-2, with 7 bases matching TRBD2. V trimming: 8 bases; J trimming: 2 bases; junction bases outside the gene matches: 11. This CDR3 spans 16 amino acids. Germline V gives CDR1 MDHEN, CDR2 SYDVKM. The CDR3 reads CASGPHPAGNTGELFF. The CDR3 region has the DNA TGTGCCAGCGGCCCCCACCCAGCGGGAAACACCGGGGAGCTGTTTTTT.

CDR3 in DNA: TGTGCCAGCTCCCCTCTAGCGGGTACCTACGAGCAGTACTTC. Encoded protein: CASSPLAGTYEQYF. The rearrangement links TRBV18 to TRBJ2-7, with TRBD2 matching over 8 bases. Germline-derived CDR1 and CDR2 are KGHSH and LQKENI. CDR3 length equals 14 residues. V shed 6 bases, J shed 2 bases, and the junction held 6 bases outside the gene matches. The full variable domain, completed using reference TRBV18 and TRBJ2-7, is NAGVMQNPRHLVRRRGQEARLRCSPMKGHSHVYWYRQLPEEGLKFMVYLQKENIIDESGMPKERFSAEFPKEGPSILRIQQVVRGDSAAYFCASSPLAGTYEQYFGPGTRLTVT.

The chain employs TRBV4-3 and TRBJ1-5, with 8 bases matching TRBD1. CDR3 size: 13 residues. Germline CDR1 is LGHNA and CDR2 is YSLEER. Trimming took 4 bases from V and 6 from J; bases not matched to a gene: 2. CDR3 sequence reads: CASSPDRAQPQHF. CDR3 nucleotide sequence: TGCGCCAGCAGCCCGGACAGGGCTCAGCCCCAGCATTTT.

This chain connects TRBV28 to TRBJ1-5; perhaps TRBD1 as D (5 bases). V dropped 8 bases and J dropped 7 bases, with 24 bases sitting between them. Per germline, CDR1 MDHEN and CDR2 SYDVKM. The CDR3 runs 16 residues. The DNA for the CDR3 is TGTGCCAGCCGCCCCCTGGGCAGGGTGGAGGGACAGCCCCAGCATTTT. Translating it yields CASRPLGRVEGQPQHF.

The chain links TRBV19 to TRBJ2-1, with a possible D match to TRBD2 (5 bases). This CDR3 is built from 15 residues. The V and J ends lost 1 base and 7 bases respectively, with 14 bases between them. Germline assignment: CDR1 LNHDA and CDR2 SQIVND (reference sequence). DNA of the CDR3: TGTGCCAGTAGTATAGTCCCGACCGAGCGGAATGAGCAGTTCTTC. It yields the protein CASSIVPTERNEQFF.

V gene TRBV9 combines with J gene TRBJ1-1, with D unresolved. Trimming took 1 base from V and 1 from J, leaving 8 bases between them. This CDR3 comprises 14 residues. Germline V gene lookup returns CDR1 SGDLS and CDR2 YYNGEE. DNA for the CDR3: TGTGCCAGCAGCGTAACGTCGGGGAACACTGAAGCTTTCTTT. This codes for CASSVTSGNTEAFF.

The chain links TRBV9 to TRBJ1-1, with D possibly being TRBD1 (6 bases). Germline loops: CDR1 SGDLS, CDR2 YYNGEE. Trimming stripped 3 bases from V and 0 bases from J, with 12 bases between. The CDR3 is 15 amino acids. The CDR3 DNA follows: TGTGCCAGCAGCGAAGGGGGACCCATGAACACTGAAGCTTTCTTT. It translates to CASSEGGPMNTEAFF. The full variable domain, in which reference TRBV9 and TRBJ1-1 provide the parts outside the CDR3, is DSGVTQTPKHLITATGQRVTLRCSPRSGDLSVYWYQQSLDQGLQFLIQYYNGEERAKGNILERFSAQQFPDLHSELNLSSLELGDSALYFCASSEGGPMNTEAFFGQGTRLTVV.

This sequence joins TRBV11-2 and TRBJ1-2; tentative D call: TRBD1 (5 bases). Germline CDR1 reads SGHAT; CDR2 reads FQNNGV. The ends were cut back, 5 bases at V and 5 bases at J, with 21 bases in the middle. The CDR3 runs to 16 residues. The CDR3 region is CASSLIPQARPYGYTF. CDR3 DNA sequence: TGTGCCAGCAGCCTTATCCCACAGGCCAGACCGTATGGCTACACCTTC.